One sample yielded the 19 T cell receptor beta chains listed below, sequenced in a study of blood T cell repertoires in COVID-19. Libraries were prepared by immunoSEQ multiplex PCR; TCRdb keeps only in-frame clonotypes and omits some of them. In the table there are approximately 280,000 clones, over 75% of which are singletons. The specimen was peripheral blood. The receptors stem from a man between 18 and 35 years old with active or convalescent COVID-19.

With respect to this clone: A junction end diverges from the germline sequence, so it may reflect a read error. This chain joins TRBV3-1 (or the pseudogene TRBV3-2) and TRBJ1-2; TRBD1 is a possible D gene (6 bases). Germline V gene lookup returns CDR1 LGHDT and CDR2 YNNKEL (reference sequence). The CDR3 has 11 amino acids. The CDR3 loop reads CASSQGTVGAF. In DNA, the CDR3 is TGTGCCAGCAGCCAAGGGACAGTTGGCGCCTTC.

The V gene is TRBV5-1, the J gene TRBJ2-1; 7 bases fit TRBD2. Germline trimming cut 0 bases from V and 4 bases from J; bases unmatched to any gene: 1. Germline lookup yields CDR1 SGHRS and CDR2 YFSETQ. The CDR3 spans 14 residues. The CDR3 loop reads CASSLGGGYNEQFF. The CDR3 bases are TGCGCCAGCAGCTTGGGGGGAGGGTACAATGAGCAGTTCTTC.

The chain has TRBV20-1 and TRBJ1-2, with a possible D match to TRBD1 (5 bases). Germline lookup yields CDR1 DFQATT and CDR2 SNEGSKA (reference sequence). V shed 6 bases and J shed 8 bases, with 13 bases lying between them. The CDR3 contains 11 residues. CDR3 sequence (DNA): TGCAGTGCCGTGGCGGGGGAAGGCTACACCTTC. It codes for CSAVAGEGYTF.

This clone has only one observation. J is TRBJ2-2 and V is TRBV5-1; D unclear. This CDR3 comprises 13 residues. The V and J ends lost 2 bases and 4 bases respectively, with 6 bases between them. Germline V gene sequence: CDR1 SGHRS, CDR2 YFSETQ. CDR3 protein: CASSFRATGELFF. The DNA for the CDR3 is TGCGCCAGCAGCTTTCGAGCCACCGGGGAGCTGTTTTTT. The full variable domain, rest sourced from reference TRBV5-1 and TRBJ2-2, is KAGVTQTPRYLIKTRGQQVTLSCSPISGHRSVSWYQQTPGQGLQFLFEYFSETQRNKGNFPGRFSGRQFSNSRSEMNVSTLELGDSALYLCASSFRATGELFFGEGSRLTVL.

This rearrangement joins TRBV7-9 to TRBJ1-1, with TRBD1 matching over 7 bases. This CDR3 is built from 14 residues. Germline CDR1 reads SEHNR; CDR2 reads FQNEAQ (reference sequence). The trim removed 6 bases at V and 3 bases at J, leaving 7 bases unmatched. CDR3 sequence: CASSKTGVDTEAFF. The CDR3 region has the DNA TGTGCCAGCAGTAAAACAGGGGTAGACACTGAAGCTTTCTTT. Combining the CDR3 with reference TRBV7-9 and TRBJ1-1 gives the whole variable domain DTGVSQNPRHKITKRGQNVTFRCDPISEHNRLYWYRQTLGQGPEFLTYFQNEAQLEKSRLLSDRFSAERPKGSFSTLEIQRTEQGDSAMYLCASSKTGVDTEAFFGQGTRLTVV.

The gene calls are TRBV7-9 and TRBJ2-7, with TRBD2 matching over 7 bases. CDR1 SEHNR and CDR2 FQNEAQ come from the germline V gene (reference sequence). Trimming at V came to 5 bases and at J to 6 bases, leaving 7 bases not matched to a gene. CDR3 length: 13 residues. CDR3 loop: CASSPGGVGEQYF. The DNA of the CDR3 is TGTGCCAGCAGCCCTGGGGGGGTGGGCGAGCAGTACTTC.

The chain couples TRBV2 to TRBJ1-4; D ambiguous. This CDR3 is built from 15 residues. Germline loops: CDR1 SNHLY, CDR2 FYNNEI. Deletions cut 7 bases from V and 7 bases from J, with 19 bases between. The CDR3 is CASTNPGGMGEKLFF. The CDR3 DNA is TGTGCCAGCACGAACCCCGGAGGGATGGGTGAAAAACTGTTTTTT.

V is TRBV4-1 and J is TRBJ1-1; maybe TRBD1 (6 bases). V was trimmed by 4 bases and J by 1 base, leaving 10 bases between them. Germline lookup yields CDR1 MGHRA and CDR2 YSYEKL. The CDR3 is 14 residues long. CDR3 bases: TGCGCCAGCAGCCCACCAGGGGCGAACACTGAAGCTTTCTTT. This gives the protein CASSPPGANTEAFF.

This chain links TRBV6-5 with TRBJ1-2; tentatively, D is TRBD1 (5 bases). Germline V gene lookup returns CDR1 MNHEY and CDR2 SVGAGI. Trimming took off 4 bases at V and 3 bases at J, with 12 bases between the two ends. The CDR3 contains 14 residues. As DNA, the CDR3 is TGTGCCAGCAGTTTTACGACAGCGCACTATGGCTACACCTTC. Translated, it gives CASSFTTAHYGYTF.

V is TRBV4-1 and J is TRBJ1-1, with 9 bases that match TRBD1. Losses at the gene ends were 3 bases for V and 4 bases for J; bases not matched to a gene: 3. The CDR3 covers 14 residues. Germline assignment: CDR1 MGHRA and CDR2 YSYEKL. The CDR3 region is CASSHPQGATEAFF. CDR3 DNA: TGCGCCAGCAGCCACCCACAGGGGGCCACTGAAGCTTTCTTT.

The CDR3 DNA reads TGTGCCAGCAGCTTTCGTACAGGGGATAAGGGTACGCAGTATTTT. Its translation: CASSFRTGDKGTQYF. The genes are TRBV5-5 and TRBJ2-3; 7 bases agree with TRBD1. The CDR3 length is 15 residues. Germline V CDR1 and CDR2: SGHKS, YYEKEE (reference sequence). Trimming took 2 bases from V and 8 from J; bases not matched to a gene: 11.

This clone was counted a single time. The chain combines TRBV19 with TRBJ1-2; 12 bases match TRBD1. This CDR3 is 18 amino acids long. Germline V CDR1 and CDR2: LNHDA, SQIVND (reference sequence). V lost 5 bases and J lost 2; bases outside the gene matches: 12. The CDR3 DNA is TGTGCCAGTAGTTCAACCGGGACAGGGGGCCTCTACAACTATGGCTACACCTTC. Protein sequence: CASSSTGTGGLYNYGYTF.

V usage is TRBV10-1 and J usage is TRBJ2-3, with D perhaps matching TRBD2 (5 bases). Germline V gives CDR1 WNHNN, CDR2 SYGVQD (reference sequence). The CDR3 has 13 amino acids. V lost 3 bases and J 4 bases, leaving 8 bases between the germline ends. For the CDR3, the DNA is TGCGCCAGCAGTGACGGGATCCCAGATACGCAGTATTTT. Protein product: CASSDGIPDTQYF.

The V call is TRBV7-9, the J call TRBJ2-2; D perhaps matches TRBD1 (5 bases). The CDR3 length is 15 residues. V was cut by 2 bases and J by 1 base, with 8 bases left in between. Germline CDR1 and CDR2: SEHNR and FQNEAQ (reference sequence). This CDR3 reads CASSLNRMNTGELFF. Written as DNA, the CDR3 is TGTGCCAGCAGCTTAAACAGGATGAACACCGGGGAGCTGTTTTTT.

This chain uses TRBV30 with TRBJ2-6, with D tentatively TRBD2 (5 bases). The CDR3 covers 15 residues. The germline gives CDR1 GTSNPN, CDR2 SVGIG (reference sequence). The V end lost 0 bases, the J end lost 2 bases, and 8 bases lay between the germline ends. CDR3 in amino acids: CAWSVSEAGANVLTF. The CDR3 nucleotides are TGTGCCTGGAGTGTTTCGGAGGCTGGGGCCAACGTCCTGACTTTC.

Turning to this clone: Different DNA sequences within this sample yield the same CDR3. The genes are TRBV5-6 and TRBJ1-5, with 9 bases lining up with TRBD1. Trimming cost V 0 bases and J 4 bases; bases outside gene matches: 2. Looked up from germline, CDR1 is SGHDT and CDR2 is YYEEEE. The CDR3 consists of 15 residues. The CDR3 sequence: CASSLGQGGNQPQHF. The CDR3 nucleotides read TGTGCCAGCAGCTTGGGACAGGGGGGGAATCAGCCCCAGCATTTT.

This sequence joins TRBV6-5 and TRBJ2-5, with TRBD2 identical over 9 bases. V shed 6 bases, J shed 4 bases, and the junction held 6 bases outside the gene matches. The CDR3 extends over 14 amino acids. Germline V gene lookup returns CDR1 MNHEY and CDR2 SVGAGI. The CDR3 DNA is TGTGCCAGCAGGGGTGGCGGGGGGGGAGAGACCCAGTACTTC. This codes for CASRGGGGGETQYF.

The gene calls are TRBV9 and TRBJ1-1, with D possibly matching TRBD1 (6 bases). V lost 5 bases and J lost 10, with 27 bases in between. Per the germline V gene, CDR1 is SGDLS and CDR2 is YYNGEE. The CDR3 is 16 residues long. The CDR3, as DNA: TGTGCCAGCAGTGACAATATCAGGGGCGAGGTGCCGGGAGCTTTCTTT. Encoded protein: CASSDNIRGEVPGAFF.

This chain links TRBV5-6 with TRBJ1-1; possibly TRBD1 for D (5 bases). Per germline, CDR1 SGHDT and CDR2 YYEEEE. There are 12 residues in the CDR3. With 1 base removed from V and 10 bases from J, the gap between germline ends came to 11 bases. The CDR3 sequence: CASSLSGARAFF. CDR3 in DNA: TGTGCCAGCAGCTTGTCTGGGGCGCGAGCTTTCTTT.